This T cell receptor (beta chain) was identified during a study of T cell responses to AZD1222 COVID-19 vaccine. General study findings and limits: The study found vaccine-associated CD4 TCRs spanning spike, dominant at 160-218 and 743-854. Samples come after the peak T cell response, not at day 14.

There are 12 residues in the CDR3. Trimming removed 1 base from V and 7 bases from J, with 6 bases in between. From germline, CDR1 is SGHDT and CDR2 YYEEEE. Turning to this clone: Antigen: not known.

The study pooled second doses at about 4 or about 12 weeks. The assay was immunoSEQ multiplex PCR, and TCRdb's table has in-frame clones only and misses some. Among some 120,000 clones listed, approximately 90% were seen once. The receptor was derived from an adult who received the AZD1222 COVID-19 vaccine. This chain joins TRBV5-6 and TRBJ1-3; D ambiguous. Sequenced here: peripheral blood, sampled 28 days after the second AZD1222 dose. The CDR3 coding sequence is TGTGCCAGCAGCTTGAGGGTCAACACCATATATTTT. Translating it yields CASSLRVNTIYF.